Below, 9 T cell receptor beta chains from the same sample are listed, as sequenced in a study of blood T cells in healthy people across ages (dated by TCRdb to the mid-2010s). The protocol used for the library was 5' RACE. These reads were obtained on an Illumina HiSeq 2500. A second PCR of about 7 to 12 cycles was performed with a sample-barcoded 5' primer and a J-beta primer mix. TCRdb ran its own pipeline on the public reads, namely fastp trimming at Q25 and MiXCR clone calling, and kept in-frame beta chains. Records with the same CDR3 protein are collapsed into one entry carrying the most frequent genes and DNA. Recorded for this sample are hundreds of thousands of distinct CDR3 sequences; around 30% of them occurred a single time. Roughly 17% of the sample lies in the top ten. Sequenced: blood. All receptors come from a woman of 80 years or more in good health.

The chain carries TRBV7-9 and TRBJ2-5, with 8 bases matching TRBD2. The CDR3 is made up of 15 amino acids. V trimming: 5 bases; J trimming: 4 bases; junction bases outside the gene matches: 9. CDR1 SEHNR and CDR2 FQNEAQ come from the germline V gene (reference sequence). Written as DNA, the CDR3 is TGTGCCAGCAGCGTGCCCCTCGGGGGGGCAGAGACCCAGTACTTC. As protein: CASSVPLGGAETQYF. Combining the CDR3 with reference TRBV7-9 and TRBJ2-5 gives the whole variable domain DTGVSQNPRHKITKRGQNVTFRCDPISEHNRLYWYRQTLGQGPEFLTYFQNEAQLEKSRLLSDRFSAERPKGSFSTLEIQRTEQGDSAMYLCASSVPLGGAETQYFGPGTRLLVL.

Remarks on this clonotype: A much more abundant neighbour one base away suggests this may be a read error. This chain's CDR3 is CCATGTTPNEQFF. The CDR3 coding sequence is TGCTGTGCGACCGGGACAACCCCCAATGAGCAGTTCTTC. The chain joins TRBV20-1 to TRBJ2-1; possibly TRBD1 for D (6 bases). The CDR3 runs 13 residues. CDR1 and CDR2 from the germline V gene are DFQATT and SNEGSKA (reference sequence).

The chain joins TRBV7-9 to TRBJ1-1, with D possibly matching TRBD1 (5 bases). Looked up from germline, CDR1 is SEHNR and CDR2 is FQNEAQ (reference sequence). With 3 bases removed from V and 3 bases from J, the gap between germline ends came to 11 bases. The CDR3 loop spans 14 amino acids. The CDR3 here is CASSFLGADTEAFF. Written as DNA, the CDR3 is TGTGCCAGCAGCTTTCTCGGGGCGGACACTGAAGCTTTCTTT.

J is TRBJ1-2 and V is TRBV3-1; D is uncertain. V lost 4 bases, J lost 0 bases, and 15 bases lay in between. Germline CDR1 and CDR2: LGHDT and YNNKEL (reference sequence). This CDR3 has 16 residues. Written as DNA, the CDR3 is TGTGCCAGCAGCCCTAGGATCGATTTAGCTAACTATGGCTACACCTTC. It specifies CASSPRIDLANYGYTF.

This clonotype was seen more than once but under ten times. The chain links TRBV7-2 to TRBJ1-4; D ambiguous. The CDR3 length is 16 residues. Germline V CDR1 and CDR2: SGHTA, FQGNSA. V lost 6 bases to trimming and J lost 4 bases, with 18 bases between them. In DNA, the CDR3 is TGTGCCAGCAGTGACTTACGCGGACTCGTTAATGAAAAACTGTTTTTT. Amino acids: CASSDLRGLVNEKLFF.

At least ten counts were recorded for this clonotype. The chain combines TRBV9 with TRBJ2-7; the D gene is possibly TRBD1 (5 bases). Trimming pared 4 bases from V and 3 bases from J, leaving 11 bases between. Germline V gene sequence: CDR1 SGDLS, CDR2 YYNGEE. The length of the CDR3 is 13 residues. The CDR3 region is CASSPTALYEQYF. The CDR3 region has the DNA TGTGCCAGCAGCCCGACAGCCCTCTACGAGCAGTACTTC.

CDR3 protein: CASSLAPFGGPGQGAIINEQFF. DNA for the CDR3: TGTGCCAGCAGCTTAGCCCCTTTTGGGGGACCGGGACAGGGGGCAATAATCAATGAGCAGTTCTTC. J is TRBJ2-1 and V is TRBV11-1; 12 positions match TRBD1. The junction had 21 bases not matched to a gene; V was cut back by 0 bases and J by 6 bases. The CDR3 runs 22 residues. Germline CDR1 reads SGHAT; CDR2 reads FQDESV (reference sequence).

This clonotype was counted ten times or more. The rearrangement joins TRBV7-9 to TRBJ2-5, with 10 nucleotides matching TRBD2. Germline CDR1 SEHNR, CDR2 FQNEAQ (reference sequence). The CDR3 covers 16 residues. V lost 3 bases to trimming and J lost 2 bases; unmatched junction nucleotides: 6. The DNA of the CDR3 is TGTGCCAGCAGCTTTTACCAGCGGGGGGGACAAGAGACCCAGTACTTC. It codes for CASSFYQRGGQETQYF.

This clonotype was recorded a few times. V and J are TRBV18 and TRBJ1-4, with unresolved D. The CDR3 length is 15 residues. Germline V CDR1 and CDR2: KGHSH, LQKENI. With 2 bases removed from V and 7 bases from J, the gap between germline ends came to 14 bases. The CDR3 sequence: CASSPVTGSREKLFF. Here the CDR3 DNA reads TGTGCCAGCTCACCAGTGACGGGATCACGTGAAAAACTGTTTTTT.